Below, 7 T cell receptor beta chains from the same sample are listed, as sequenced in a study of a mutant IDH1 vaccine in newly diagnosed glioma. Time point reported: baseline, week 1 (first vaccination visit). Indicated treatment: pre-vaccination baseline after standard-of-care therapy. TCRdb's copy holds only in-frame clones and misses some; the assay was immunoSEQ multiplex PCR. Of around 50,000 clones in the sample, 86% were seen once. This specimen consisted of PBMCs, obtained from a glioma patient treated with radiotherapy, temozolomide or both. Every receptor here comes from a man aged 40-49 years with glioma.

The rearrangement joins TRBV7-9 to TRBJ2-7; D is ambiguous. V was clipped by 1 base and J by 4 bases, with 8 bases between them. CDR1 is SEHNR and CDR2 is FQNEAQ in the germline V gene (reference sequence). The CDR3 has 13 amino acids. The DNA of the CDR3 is TGTGCCAGCAGCTTAGAAGCCTTATACGAGCAGTACTTC. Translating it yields CASSLEALYEQYF.

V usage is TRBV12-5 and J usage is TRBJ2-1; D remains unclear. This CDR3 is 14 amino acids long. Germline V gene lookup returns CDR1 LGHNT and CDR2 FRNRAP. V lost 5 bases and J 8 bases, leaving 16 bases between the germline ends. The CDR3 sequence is CASGPPQMIDEQFF. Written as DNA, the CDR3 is TGTGCTAGTGGTCCGCCCCAAATGATCGATGAGCAGTTCTTC.

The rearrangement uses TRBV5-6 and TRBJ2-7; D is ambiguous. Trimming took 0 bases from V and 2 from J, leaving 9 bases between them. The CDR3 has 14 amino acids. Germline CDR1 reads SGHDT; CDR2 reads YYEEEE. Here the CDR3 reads CASSLGRLAYEQYF. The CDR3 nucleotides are TGTGCCAGCAGCTTGGGGCGTCTTGCCTACGAGCAGTACTTC.

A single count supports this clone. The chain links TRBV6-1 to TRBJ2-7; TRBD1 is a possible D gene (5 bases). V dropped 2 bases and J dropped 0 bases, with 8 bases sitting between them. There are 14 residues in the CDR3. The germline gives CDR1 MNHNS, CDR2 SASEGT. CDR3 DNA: TGTGCCAGCAGTGAAACAGGTCACTCCTACGAGCAGTACTTC. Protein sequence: CASSETGHSYEQYF.

CDR3 sequence (DNA): TGTGCCAGCAGCTTAGATAGGGCTAGCGGGAGGGCCTCAGATACGCAGTATTTT. Residues: CASSLDRASGRASDTQYF. The chain combines TRBV11-3 with TRBJ2-3; 12 bases match TRBD2. The germline V gene has CDR1 SGHNT and CDR2 YENEEA. V was pared by 0 bases and J by 4 bases, with 8 bases of the junction left unmatched. This CDR3 comprises 18 residues.

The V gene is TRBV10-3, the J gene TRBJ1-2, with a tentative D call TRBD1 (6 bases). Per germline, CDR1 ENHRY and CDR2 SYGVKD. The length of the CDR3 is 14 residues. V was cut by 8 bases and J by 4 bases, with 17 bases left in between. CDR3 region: CAIFSGQTIYGYTF. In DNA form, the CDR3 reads TGTGCCATCTTTAGCGGACAGACAATCTATGGCTACACCTTC.

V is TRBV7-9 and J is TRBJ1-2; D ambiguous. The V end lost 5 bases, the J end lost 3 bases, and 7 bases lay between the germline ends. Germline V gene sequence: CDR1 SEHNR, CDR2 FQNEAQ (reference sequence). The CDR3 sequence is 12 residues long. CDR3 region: CASSRDDYGYTF. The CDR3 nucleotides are TGTGCCAGCAGCAGGGATGACTATGGCTACACCTTC.